Here is one T cell receptor beta chain with its context. The clone's antigen remains unknown. Per-nucleotide qualities are absent, and no much larger clonotype sits a single base away. This entry comes from a study of CD8 T cells in Susac syndrome (dated by TCRdb to about 2019). For the wider study: Among the Susac syndrome patients who were sequenced, clinically active disease was present in six and clinical remission was observed in fewer than 10. Susac syndrome patients were therapy-naive, on corticosteroids (some also receiving IVIg), or on IVIg alone at blood withdrawal. Whether CD8+ T cell activation and differentiation in Susac syndrome was antigen driven was tested using repertoire sequencing. Findings and caveats that apply to the study as a whole: In patients with Susac syndrome, the CD4+ T cell repertoire showed no detectable clonal expansion. The study acknowledged that relatively few individuals were included in the TCR sequencing and HLA analysis.

High-throughput TCR beta sequencing profiled peripheral blood CD8+ and CD4+ T cells from healthy donors, Susac syndrome patients and multiple sclerosis patients. Recently defined diagnostic criteria for definite or probable disease were met by the Susac syndrome patients. Bulk CD8+ and CD4+ T cells were purified by magnetic negative isolation, whereas CD8+ TEMRA cells were enriched by FACS. Blood was collected in EDTA tubes and processed within 24 hours, with PBMCs isolated through density gradient centrifugation. PBMCs destined for TCR sequencing were cryopreserved in liquid nitrogen and later thawed in a 37 °C water bath. The sorted or isolated CD4+, CD8+ and CD8+ TEMRA cells had a purity of 90% or higher. V is trimmed back by 8 bases and J by 2 bases, and the junction contains 7 bases that no gene match accounts for. The germline V gene encodes CDR1 MNHNY and CDR2 SVGAGI (reference sequence). Taken from cysteine to phenylalanine, the CDR3 has 14 residues. Just CDR3 DNA is preserved here, 42 bases in frame from base 1.

RNA was extracted using the RNeasy kit, and 0.5 to 1 microgram was reverse transcribed with random hexamers. The immunoSEQ multiplex PCR assay, which covers 54 Vbeta and 13 Jbeta segments, was used to amplify TCR beta CDR3 regions. PCR amplification bias was corrected using a synthetic template baseline for primer optimization and computational correction. The original pipeline was this. Reads were annotated to V, D and J genes according to IMGT and were analyzed with immunoSEQ Analyzer, with only productive sequences retained. To calculate clonality, Shannon entropy was normalized by log2 of the number of productive unique sequences and then subtracted from one. For each patient and control, public and private clones were evaluated within the 100 most prevalent clones. A clone was defined as Susac-specific if it was absent from the healthy and MS cohorts, from some 1,100 published viral clones and from other ImmuneACCESS disease sequences. The raw public data were reprocessed by TCRdb itself: fastp quality trimming at Q25, MiXCR clonotype calling, in-frame beta chains only. Entries are consolidated by CDR3 protein sequence, retaining the most common genes and DNA. It is TCRdb's table, rather than the study itself, that gives the V and J calls and clone size. The sample includes 110,000 to 150,000 distinct CDR3 sequences, with under 97% observed a single time. The ten largest clonotypes hold about 0.08% of the sample.

Sequencing input: CD4+ T cells from PBMCs. The receptor chain draws on TRBV6-6 and TRBJ2-7; 9 bases in between match TRBD2. The clonotype comes from a human donor with Susac syndrome. The DNA reads as follows: TGTGCCAGCCTCTCTAGCGGGGCCACCTACGAGCAGTACTTC. Its translation is CASLSSGATYEQYF.